This T cell receptor (beta chain) emerged from a study of CXCR3-negative and CXCR3-positive naive CD8 T cells. Overall study context: A total of about 130 million TRB reads was generated, with about 1.5 +/- 0.3 million per library.

Comments on this clonotype: Its target is unknown.

Study conclusions and caveats: Naive subsets expressed similar surface CD5; TRB CDR3 features served to infer TCR strength. Hydrophobicity of TRB CDR3s was greater in CXCR3-positive naive cells than in CXCR3-negative naive cells. Memory, not naive, CXCR3-negative and CXCR3-positive cells differed in TRBV-TRBJ usage.

The libraries of TRB cDNA were constructed through 5' RACE using UMI labels. TCRdb re-called the 5' RACE reads; one entry per CDR3 protein, DNA not given. The table lists 6,400 or so distinct CDR3 sequences. The CDR3 spans 12 residues. Germline V gene lookup returns CDR1 LNHDA and CDR2 SQIVND (reference sequence). This receptor was taken from a human donor in good health. Some clones in this sample may be carry-over from other donors' samples. The chain recombines TRBV19 with TRBJ2-1. Specimen: naive CXCR3+ CD8+ T cells from blood. Specified subset: CD45RO-CCR7+CD27+CD95- naive CD8+ T cells expressing CXCR3 (TNR3+). The CDR3 reads CASSIGGYEQFF.